One sample yielded the 2 T cell receptor beta chains listed below, sequenced in a study of Graves' ophthalmopathy and Graves' hyperthyroidism. TCR beta CDR3 regions were amplified from RNA transcripts. After a first-round RT-PCR with HTBI primers, a second-round multiplex PCR was run. One entry per CDR3 protein results from TCRdb running MiXCR on the multiplex PCR reads. The sample has 350,000 to 400,000 distinct CDR3 sequences, 15% seen once. The sequencing sample was made of peripheral blood. Receptors originate from a woman between 18 and 30 years old with stable Graves' hyperthyroidism.

This clonotype was picked up a small number of times. The genes are TRBV20-1 and TRBJ1-1; D is ambiguous. This CDR3 is 11 amino acids long. Germline V gives CDR1 DFQATT, CDR2 SNEGSKA (reference sequence). Deletions cut 7 bases from V and 7 bases from J, with 13 bases between. In nucleotides, the CDR3 is TGCAGTGGGAATTTCGTGTATGAAGCTTTCTTT. The encoded protein is CSGNFVYEAFF.

To note about this clonotype: This sequence may be a read error, since a much larger clone differs from it by one base. This is likely a read error, given that the CDR3 carries no conserved phenylalanine or tryptophan at its end. The V call is TRBV4-1, the J call TRBJ2-7; tentative D call: TRBD1 (6 bases). Trimming shortened V by 1 base and J by 1 base, and 14 bases separated the two germline ends. Germline CDR1 is MGHRA and CDR2 is YSYEKL. The CDR3 totals 16 residues. DNA of the CDR3: TGCGCCAGCAGCCAAGTAGGGGGACGGCCATCCTACGAGCAGTACTAC. It codes for CASSQVGGRPSYEQYY.